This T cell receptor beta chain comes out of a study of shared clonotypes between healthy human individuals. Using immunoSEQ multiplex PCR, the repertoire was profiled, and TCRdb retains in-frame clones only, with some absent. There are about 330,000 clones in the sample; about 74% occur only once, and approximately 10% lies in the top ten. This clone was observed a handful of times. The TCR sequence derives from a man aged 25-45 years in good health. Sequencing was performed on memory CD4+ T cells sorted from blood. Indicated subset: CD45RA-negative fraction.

CDR3 DNA: TGTGCCATCAGTGCTGGACAGGGGATTAGCAATCAGCCCCAGCATTTT. Encoded protein: CAISAGQGISNQPQHF. The chain is built from TRBV10-3 and TRBJ1-5; 9 nucleotides agree with TRBD1. Trimming cost V 4 bases and J 0 bases; bases outside gene matches: 4. CDR1 and CDR2 (germline): ENHRY, SYGVKD. This CDR3 spans 16 amino acids.